This T cell receptor (beta chain) was found in a study of blood T cell repertoires in COVID-19. Study context: The cDNA or gDNA used as material had been derived from T cells, B-cell-depleted T cells, or PBMCs.

Repertoires were generated with immunoSEQ multiplex PCR, while TCRdb's copy carries only in-frame clones and drops some. This table holds nearly 50,000 clones, approximately 90% found once. V lost 4 bases and J 0 bases, leaving 16 bases between the germline ends. This CDR3 has 17 residues. CDR1 SGHTA and CDR2 FQGNSA come from the germline V gene. J is TRBJ2-1 and V is TRBV7-2; maybe TRBD2 (6 bases). Sequencing was done on a sample of peripheral blood. The receptor was isolated from a woman of 80 years or more with COVID-19, enrolled during active disease. For the CDR3, the DNA is TGTGCCAGCAGCTCATCCGGGACTCCCAGCTCCTACAATGAGCAGTTCTTC. This sequence encodes CASSSSGTPSSYNEQFF. Using reference TRBV7-2 and TRBJ2-1 for the parts outside the CDR3, the full variable domain is GAGVSQSPSNKVTEKGKDVELRCDPISGHTALYWYRQSLGQGLEFLIYFQGNSAPDKSGLPSDRFSAERTGGSVSTLTIQRTQQEDSAVYLCASSSSGTPSSYNEQFFGPGTRLTVL.